Presented here are 3 T cell receptor beta chains from one specimen sequenced in a study of blood T cell repertoires in COVID-19. Sequencing used immunoSEQ multiplex PCR; TCRdb keeps in-frame clones, though not all of them. In the table there are under 80,000 clones, 65% to 90% of which are singletons. Sequencing used peripheral blood. The source of these receptors is an elderly man with acute or convalescent COVID-19.

This clone showed up just once. The V and J genes are TRBV11-2 and TRBJ1-4; 11 positions match TRBD1. CDR3 size: 14 residues. CDR1 is SGHAT and CDR2 is FQNNGV in the germline V gene. V shed 6 bases and J 8 bases; nucleotides not matched to a gene: 5. The CDR3 coding sequence is TGTGCCAGCAGTCCCGGGACAGGGGGAGAAAAACTGTTTTTT. As protein: CASSPGTGGEKLFF.

The gene calls are TRBV7-2 and TRBJ1-1; 11 bases match TRBD1. Germline trimming cut 5 bases from V and 7 bases from J; bases unmatched to any gene: 6. Germline CDR1 is SGHTA and CDR2 is FQGNSA. The CDR3 loop spans 14 amino acids. CDR3 protein: CASSQDRGRSEAFF. CDR3 coding DNA: TGTGCCAGCAGCCAGGACAGGGGGCGTAGTGAAGCTTTCTTT. Together with reference TRBV7-2 and TRBJ1-1, the CDR3 gives the full variable domain: GAGVSQSPSNKVTEKGKDVELRCDPISGHTALYWYRQSLGQGLEFLIYFQGNSAPDKSGLPSDRFSAERTGGSVSTLTIQRTQQEDSAVYLCASSQDRGRSEAFFGQGTRLTVV.

The chain recombines TRBV18 with TRBJ2-2, with 9 bases lining up with TRBD2. The germline gives CDR1 KGHSH, CDR2 LQKENI. The length of the CDR3 is 16 residues. J gave up 4 bases and V 0 bases, and 3 bases lay outside the gene matches. CDR3 DNA sequence: TGTGCCAGCTCACCACCCAGCGGGAGGACCACCGGGGAGCTGTTTTTT. Residues: CASSPPSGRTTGELFF.